Presented here are 30 T cell receptor beta chains from one specimen sequenced in a study of beta chain features in type 1 diabetes. What was sequenced were expressed TCRB transcripts, since all of the isolated RNA had been reverse transcribed. The method was immunoSEQ multiplex PCR; TCRdb's version includes in-frame clones alone and lacks a portion of them. The data show 970,000 or so clones, with roughly 15% seen just once and about 0.02% held by the top ten. Sequenced input: naive CD4+ T cells from blood. Receptors were obtained from a woman aged 18-29 years in good health.

This clone has a handful of counts. Here the CDR3 reads CASSESGRGSPYEQYF. CDR3 nucleotide sequence: TGTGCCAGCAGTGAATCTGGTAGGGGCTCTCCCTACGAGCAGTACTTC. This rearrangement joins TRBV2 to TRBJ2-7; D is possibly TRBD1 (5 bases). The V end was cut by 2 bases, the J end by 2 bases, with 16 bases between. Germline V gives CDR1 SNHLY, CDR2 FYNNEI. The CDR3 runs to 16 residues.

The chain employs TRBV2 and TRBJ2-7; tentatively, D is TRBD1 (5 bases). The CDR3 totals 12 residues. Germline loops: CDR1 SNHLY, CDR2 FYNNEI. The V end was cut by 3 bases, the J end by 7 bases, with 10 bases between. Here the CDR3 DNA reads TGTGCCAGCAGTGACCAGGGTTGGGAGCAGTACTTC. It is translated as CASSDQGWEQYF. Filled out from reference TRBV2 and TRBJ2-7, the complete variable domain reads EPEVTQTPSHQVTQMGQEVILRCVPISNHLYFYWYRQILGQKVEFLVSFYNNEISEKSEIFDDQFSVERPDGSNFTLKIRSTKLEDSAMYFCASSDQGWEQYFGPGTRLTVT.

This chain uses TRBV4-3 with TRBJ2-3; a weak D match, TRBD1 (5 bases). The CDR3 consists of 13 residues. CDR1 is LGHNA, CDR2 YSLEER, per germline. Between the trimmed V and J ends, which lost 4 bases and 4 bases, there was a span of 9 bases. CDR3 loop: CASSPTAADTQYF. For the CDR3, the DNA is TGCGCCAGCAGCCCGACAGCCGCAGATACGCAGTATTTT.

Concerning this clone itself: Other DNA sequences from this sample encode an identical CDR3 as well. The V call is TRBV28, the J call TRBJ1-5; 10 nucleotides agree with TRBD1. CDR1 and CDR2 from the germline V gene are MDHEN and SYDVKM. CDR3 size: 14 residues. J lost 5 bases, V lost 5 bases, and 3 bases had no gene match. CDR3 loop: CASSPGQGDQPQHF. In DNA, the CDR3 is TGTGCCAGCAGTCCAGGACAGGGGGATCAGCCCCAGCATTTT.

V and J are TRBV5-4 and TRBJ2-7; 10 bases agree with TRBD2. The CDR3 covers 15 residues. The junction had 3 bases not matched to a gene; V was cut back by 1 base and J by 2 bases. Germline CDR1 is SGHNT and CDR2 is YYREEE (reference sequence). CDR3 sequence reads: CASSLNSGRPYEQYF. Here the CDR3 DNA reads TGTGCCAGCAGCTTGAATAGCGGGAGGCCCTACGAGCAGTACTTC. Full variable domain (rest looked up from reference TRBV5-4 and TRBJ2-7): ETGVTQSPTHLIKTRGQQVTLRCSSQSGHNTVSWYQQALGQGPQFIFQYYREEENGRGNFPPRFSGLQFPNYSSELNVNALELDDSALYLCASSLNSGRPYEQYFGPGTRLTVT.

The chain uses TRBV4-1 and TRBJ2-5; D might be TRBD2 (5 bases). Trimming took 0 bases from V and 5 from J, leaving 16 bases between them. Looked up from germline, CDR1 is MGHRA and CDR2 is YSYEKL. This CDR3 has 16 residues. The CDR3 region is CASSQDPALAIETQYF. The CDR3 bases are TGCGCCAGCAGCCAAGATCCGGCGTTAGCGATCGAGACCCAGTACTTC.

This chain links TRBV7-9 with TRBJ2-3, with a tentative D call TRBD2 (6 bases). Germline-derived CDR1 and CDR2 are SEHNR and FQNEAQ (reference sequence). The CDR3 runs 16 residues. V was trimmed by 7 bases and J by 3 bases, leaving 20 bases between them. The chain's CDR3 is CASNPRWGVGTDTQYF. CDR3 DNA: TGTGCCAGCAACCCTCGTTGGGGGGTCGGAACAGATACGCAGTATTTT.

The CDR3 nucleotides are TGTGCCAGCAGCGCCCAGGGACTAGCAAAACATTACAAATACACAGATACGCAGTATTTT. The encoded protein is CASSAQGLAKHYKYTDTQYF. The chain links TRBV7-3 to TRBJ2-3, with 9 bases that match TRBD2. Germline lookup yields CDR1 SGHTA and CDR2 FQGTGA. Losses at the gene ends were 5 bases for V and 2 bases for J; bases not matched to a gene: 20. The CDR3 sequence is 20 residues long.

The V gene is TRBV10-3, the J gene TRBJ2-1, with D maybe TRBD2 (6 bases). This CDR3 spans 17 amino acids. Trimming took 4 bases from V and 4 from J, leaving 20 bases between them. Germline V lookup: CDR1 ENHRY, CDR2 SYGVKD. The CDR3 loop reads CAISVRAGRRLYNEQFF. CDR3 sequence (DNA): TGTGCCATCAGTGTTAGGGCAGGGAGGCGTCTTTACAATGAGCAGTTCTTC.

This chain uses TRBV29-1 with TRBJ2-3; D unresolved. This CDR3 comprises 13 residues. Germline CDR1 and CDR2: SQVTM and ANQGSEA. V shed 4 bases and J shed 6 bases, with 14 bases lying between them. The CDR3 region has the DNA TGCAGCGTTGTCTGGGATTTCGGGGATACGCAGTATTTT. Protein sequence: CSVVWDFGDTQYF.

This clone was observed a handful of times. The same CDR3 also results from other DNA sequences found in this sample. The chain employs TRBV18 and TRBJ2-1, with D perhaps TRBD1 or TRBD2 (6 bases each). Germline CDR1 reads KGHSH; CDR2 reads LQKENI. The CDR3 consists of 13 residues. Trimming removed 3 bases from V and 7 bases from J, with 10 bases in between. This CDR3 is CASSPRGVNEQFF. The CDR3 coding sequence is TGTGCCAGCTCACCTAGGGGGGTTAATGAGCAGTTCTTC.

This clone was seen a handful of times. The V and J genes are TRBV2 and TRBJ2-4; D unresolved. Germline V gene lookup returns CDR1 SNHLY and CDR2 FYNNEI. The CDR3 has 15 amino acids. Trimming removed 4 bases from V and 0 bases from J, with 10 bases in between. The CDR3 DNA sequence: TGTGCCAGCAGTGCCCCCCCGCTAGCCAAAAACATTCAGTACTTC. This translates into CASSAPPLAKNIQYF.

The V call is TRBV5-1, the J call TRBJ2-5; 10 nucleotides match TRBD2. This CDR3 spans 19 amino acids. The J segment lost 4 bases and the V segment lost 1 base, leaving 16 bases of the junction unmatched. Germline loops: CDR1 SGHRS, CDR2 YFSETQ. CDR3 in amino acids: CASSLSPSGRLLEGETQYF. DNA for the CDR3: TGCGCCAGCAGCTTGTCTCCTAGCGGGAGACTTTTGGAGGGAGAGACCCAGTACTTC.

In this sample, this clone turned up a few times. This chain connects TRBV11-2 to TRBJ1-4, with TRBD1 as a possible D gene (6 bases). V shed 1 base and J shed 7 bases, with 13 bases lying between them. Germline CDR1 and CDR2: SGHAT and FQNNGV. CDR3 length: 15 residues. DNA for the CDR3: TGTGCCAGCAGCTTAGTTGGGCAGGGGACTGAAAAACTGTTTTTT. Its translation is CASSLVGQGTEKLFF.

The chain has TRBV10-2 and TRBJ1-2; maybe TRBD1 (5 bases). Trimming removed 8 bases at V and 0 bases at J, with 19 bases between. The germline CDR1 and CDR2 sequences are WSHSY and SAAADI. The CDR3 contains 16 residues. The chain's CDR3 is CASSPGGGGANYGYTF. CDR3 coding DNA: TGCGCCAGCTCCCCGGGTGGGGGGGGAGCTAACTATGGCTACACCTTC.

The rearrangement links TRBV18 to TRBJ2-5; 13 bases map to TRBD2. Losses at the gene ends were 0 bases for V and 2 bases for J; bases not matched to a gene: 6. Germline lookup yields CDR1 KGHSH and CDR2 LQKENI. The CDR3 is 18 residues long. CDR3 sequence reads: CASSPPSGLAGAQETQYF. CDR3 bases: TGTGCCAGCTCACCACCCAGCGGACTAGCGGGAGCACAAGAGACCCAGTACTTC.

The chain employs TRBV7-3 and TRBJ2-1; 8 positions agree with TRBD2. The V gene end was trimmed by 6 bases and the J gene end by 0 bases; junction bases not matched to a gene: 4. CDR3 length: 15 residues. CDR1 and CDR2 from the germline V gene are SGHTA and FQGTGA. DNA of the CDR3: TGTGCCAGCAGGTTAGCGGGAAGCTCCTACAATGAGCAGTTCTTC. Translated, it gives CASRLAGSSYNEQFF.

The table lists this clone with a few counts. The chain links TRBV6-1 to TRBJ2-2, with TRBD2 as a possible D gene (6 bases). The CDR3 is made up of 14 amino acids. Per germline, CDR1 MNHNS and CDR2 SASEGT. V was clipped by 5 bases and J by 7 bases, with 14 bases between them. The CDR3 region has the DNA TGTGCCAGCAGTAACGGCGGGATCAGCGGGGAGCTGTTTTTT. It is translated as CASSNGGISGELFF.

This clone has only a few counts. The chain recombines TRBV5-5 with TRBJ2-1; 9 bases align to TRBD1. Germline assignment: CDR1 SGHKS and CDR2 YYEKEE (reference sequence). V gave up 1 base and J gave up 10 bases; unmatched junction bases: 15. CDR3 length: 17 residues. The CDR3 DNA sequence: TGTGCCAGCAGCTTGTATTTTTCGGGACAGGGTTTCTGGGAGCAGTTCTTC. This translates into CASSLYFSGQGFWEQFF.

The V call is TRBV25-1, the J call TRBJ2-7; D remains ambiguous. Germline CDR1 MGHDK, CDR2 SYGVNS. Trimming took off 1 base at V and 0 bases at J, with 7 bases between the two ends. CDR3 size: 14 residues. The CDR3, as DNA: TGTGCCAGCAGTGAATTGACAAGCTCCTACGAGCAGTACTTC. Translated: CASSELTSSYEQYF.

This chain uses TRBV6-6 with TRBJ1-3; D possibly corresponds to TRBD1 (6 bases). Germline CDR1 reads MNHNY; CDR2 reads SVGAGI (reference sequence). The V gene lost 7 bases and the J gene lost 4 bases, with 8 bases spanning the gap. The CDR3 has 12 amino acids. This chain's CDR3 is CASTGAGNTIYF. The CDR3 region has the DNA TGTGCCAGCACGGGGGCCGGAAACACCATATATTTT.

On this clone itself: In the same sample, other DNA sequences code for this CDR3. The gene calls are TRBV28 and TRBJ1-5; no definite D call. V lost 3 bases to trimming and J lost 4 bases, with 4 bases between them. Germline lookup yields CDR1 MDHEN and CDR2 SYDVKM. CDR3 length equals 12 residues. The CDR3 DNA sequence: TGTGCCAGCAGTTTTAGTAATCAGCCCCAGCATTTT. This translates into CASSFSNQPQHF.

The chain is built from TRBV7-2 and TRBJ2-5; no clear D gene. Trimming left V 1 base short and J 1 base short, with 4 bases between. The CDR3 totals 13 residues. The V gene's germline CDR1 is SGHTA and CDR2 FQGNSA. As DNA, the CDR3 is TGTGCCAGCAGCTTAGTTTTCCAAGAGACCCAGTACTTC. Translation gives CASSLVFQETQYF.

This clone was observed a handful of times. The chain couples TRBV20-1 to TRBJ2-3; D gene unclear. Trimming removed 3 bases at V and 4 bases at J, with 2 bases between. CDR1 is DFQATT and CDR2 is SNEGSKA in the germline V gene (reference sequence). The CDR3 consists of 10 residues. The CDR3 region is CSASADTQYF. The CDR3 nucleotides are TGCAGTGCTAGTGCAGATACGCAGTATTTT.

CDR3 nucleotide sequence: TGTGCCAGCAGTTACAGGACTACCGAAGAGACCCAGTACTTC. This sequence encodes CASSYRTTEETQYF. The chain joins TRBV6-5 to TRBJ2-5; possibly TRBD2 for D (6 bases). This CDR3 has 14 amino acids. V was pared by 2 bases and J by 3 bases, with 10 bases between. CDR1 is MNHEY, CDR2 SVGAGI, per germline.

The chain joins TRBV7-8 to TRBJ2-2, with TRBD2 matching over 9 bases. The length of the CDR3 is 16 residues. From germline, CDR1 is SGHVS and CDR2 FQNEAQ. Trimming at V came to 2 bases and at J to 0 bases, leaving 1 base not matched to a gene. CDR3 DNA sequence: TGTGCCAGCAGCTTACGACTAGCGGCGAACACCGGGGAGCTGTTTTTT. Translating gives CASSLRLAANTGELFF.

The chain carries TRBV18 and TRBJ1-2, with 7 bases lining up with TRBD1. In germline, CDR1 is KGHSH, CDR2 LQKENI. This CDR3 spans 13 amino acids. V dropped 1 base and J dropped 8; count of bases not matched to a gene: 4. The CDR3 sequence: CASSPQGAEGYTF. The CDR3 DNA reads as TGTGCCAGCTCACCACAGGGGGCGGAAGGCTACACCTTC.

This clone came up a few times. Other DNA sequences within the sample encode an identical CDR3. The CDR3 DNA follows: TGTGCCAGCAGTTTAGCGGGCTACTCCTACGAGCAGTACTTC. Encoded protein: CASSLAGYSYEQYF. The rearrangement joins TRBV28 to TRBJ2-7, with D possibly matching TRBD2 (5 bases). CDR3 length equals 14 residues. CDR1 and CDR2 (germline): MDHEN, SYDVKM. V lost 2 bases and J 0 bases, leaving 8 bases between the germline ends.

This clone was detected a few times. The genes are TRBV18 and TRBJ2-2; TRBD2 aligns across 9 bases. The CDR3 totals 16 residues. J was trimmed by 6 bases and V by 1 base; bases with no gene match: 6. Germline V CDR1 and CDR2: KGHSH, LQKENI. CDR3 loop: CASSPRVSGSSGELFF. The CDR3 coding sequence is TGTGCCAGCTCACCACGCGTTAGCGGGAGTTCCGGGGAGCTGTTTTTT.

This clone appeared a few times. The chain combines TRBV29-1 with TRBJ2-3, with 9 bases matching TRBD2. This CDR3 spans 14 amino acids. V trimming: 0 bases; J trimming: 14 bases; junction bases outside the gene matches: 12. Germline assignment: CDR1 SQVTM and CDR2 ANQGSEA. The DNA for the CDR3 is TGCAGCGTTGAAGATCTCGAAGGGGCGGGAGGGCGGTATTTT. Its translation: CSVEDLEGAGGRYF.